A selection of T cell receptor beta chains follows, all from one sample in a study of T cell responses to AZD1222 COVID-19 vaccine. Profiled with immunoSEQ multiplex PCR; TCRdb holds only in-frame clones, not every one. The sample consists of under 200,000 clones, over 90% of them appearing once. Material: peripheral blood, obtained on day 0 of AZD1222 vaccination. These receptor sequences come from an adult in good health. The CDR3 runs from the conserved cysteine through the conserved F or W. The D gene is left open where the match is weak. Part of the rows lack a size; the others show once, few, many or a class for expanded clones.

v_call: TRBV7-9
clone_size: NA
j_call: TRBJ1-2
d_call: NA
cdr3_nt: TGTGCCAGCAGCTTAGACGTGTTGGGGGAAACTAACTATGGCTACACCTTC
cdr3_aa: CASSLDVLGETNYGYTF

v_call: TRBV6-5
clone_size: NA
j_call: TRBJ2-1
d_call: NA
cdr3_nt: TGTGCCAGCAGTCCCCTGAGGTTCCTCTACAATGAGCAGTTCTTC
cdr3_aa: CASSPLRFLYNEQFF

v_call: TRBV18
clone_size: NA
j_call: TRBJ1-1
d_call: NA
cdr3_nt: TGTGCCAGCTCACCAGTGCGGGGAGACACTGAAGCTTTCTTT
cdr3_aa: CASSPVRGDTEAFF

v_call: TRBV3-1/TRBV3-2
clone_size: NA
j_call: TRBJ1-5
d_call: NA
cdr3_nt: TGTGCCAGCAGCCAGGGTCGCAATCAGCCCCAGCATTTT
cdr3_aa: CASSQGRNQPQHF

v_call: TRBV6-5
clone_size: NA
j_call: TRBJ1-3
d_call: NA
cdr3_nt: TGTGCCAGCAGTCGGGACGTCTCTGGAAACACCATATATTTT
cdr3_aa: CASSRDVSGNTIYF

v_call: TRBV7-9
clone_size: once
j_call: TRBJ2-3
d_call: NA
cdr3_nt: TGTGCCAGCAGCTTAGACGGTTCTAGCACAGATACGCAGTATTTT
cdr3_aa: CASSLDGSSTDTQYF

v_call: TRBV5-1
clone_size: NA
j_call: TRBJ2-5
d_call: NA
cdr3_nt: TGCGCCAGCAGCTTGGTCGGGCAAGAGACCCAGTACTTC
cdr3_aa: CASSLVGQETQYF

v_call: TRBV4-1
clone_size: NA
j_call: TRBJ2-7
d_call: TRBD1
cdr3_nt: TGCGCCAGCAGCCACAGGGACAGCCCGTACGAGCAGTACTTC
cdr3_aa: CASSHRDSPYEQYF

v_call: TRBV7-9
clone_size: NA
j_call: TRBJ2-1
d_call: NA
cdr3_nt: TGTGCCAGCACCCAAGTCTCGGCTTTCAATGAGCAGTTCTTC
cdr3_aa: CASTQVSAFNEQFF

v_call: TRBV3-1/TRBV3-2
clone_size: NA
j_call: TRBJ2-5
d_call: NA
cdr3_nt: TGTGCCAGCAGCCAACGAGGGGCAGGGGAGACCCAGTACTTC
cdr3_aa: CASSQRGAGETQYF

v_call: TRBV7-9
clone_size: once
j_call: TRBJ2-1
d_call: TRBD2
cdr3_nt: TGTGCCAGCAGCTTAGGCGGGAGGGGGTCCTACAATGAGCAGTTCTTC
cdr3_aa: CASSLGGRGSYNEQFF

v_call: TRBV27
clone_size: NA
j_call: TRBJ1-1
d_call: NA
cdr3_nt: TGTGCCAGCAGATTGGACGGAATGAACACTGAAGCTTTCTTT
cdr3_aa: CASRLDGMNTEAFF

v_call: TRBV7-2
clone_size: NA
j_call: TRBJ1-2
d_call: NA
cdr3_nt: TGTGCCAGCTGGGGGGATGGCTACACCTTC
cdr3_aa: CASWGDGYTF

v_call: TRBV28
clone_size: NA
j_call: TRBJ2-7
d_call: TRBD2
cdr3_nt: TGTGCCAGCAGTTTTTTAGCGGGAAGGGACGAGCAGTACTTC
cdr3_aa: CASSFLAGRDEQYF

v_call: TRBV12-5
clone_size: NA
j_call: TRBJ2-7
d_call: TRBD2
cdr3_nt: TGTGCTAGTGGTTTGGCTCCGGGGGGCTCCTACGAGCAGTACTTC
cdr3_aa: CASGLAPGGSYEQYF

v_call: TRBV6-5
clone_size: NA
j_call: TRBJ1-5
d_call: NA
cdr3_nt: TGTGCCAGCAGTTTGGTCCGGGACGACAATCAGCCCCAGCATTTT
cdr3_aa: CASSLVRDDNQPQHF

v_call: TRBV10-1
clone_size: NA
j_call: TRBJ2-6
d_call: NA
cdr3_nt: TGCGCCAGCAGTGAGTCCCGGGACATTGGCGGGGCCAACGTCCTGACTTTC
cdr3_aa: CASSESRDIGGANVLTF

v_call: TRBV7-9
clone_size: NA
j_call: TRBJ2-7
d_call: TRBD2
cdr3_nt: TGTGCCAGCAGCTTTCAGGGAGGGAAGTCCGAGCAGTACTTC
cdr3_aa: CASSFQGGKSEQYF

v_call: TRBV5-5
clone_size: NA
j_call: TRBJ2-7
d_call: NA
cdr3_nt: TGTGCCAGCAGCTTCAGGGCCGGGGAGCAGTACTTC
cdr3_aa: CASSFRAGEQYF